Presented here are 7 T cell receptor beta chains from one specimen sequenced in a study of blood T cells in healthy people across ages. A second PCR of 7 to 11 cycles used a sample-barcoded 5' primer and a J-beta primer mix. TCRdb passed the 5' RACE reads through MiXCR, listing each CDR3 protein once. The sample has 700,000 or so distinct CDR3 sequences, approximately 40% seen once. The source material was blood. These receptors were obtained from a man older than 75 in good health.

The genes are TRBV5-1 and TRBJ2-3; no firm D call. Between the trimmed V and J ends, which lost 2 bases and 2 bases, there was a span of 3 bases. This CDR3 contains 12 residues. The V gene's germline CDR1 is SGHRS and CDR2 YFSETQ. The CDR3 sequence is CASSLHTDTQYF. In DNA form, the CDR3 reads TGCGCCAGCAGCTTACACACAGATACGCAGTATTTT.

At least ten counts were recorded for this clonotype. A much larger clone lies one base from this, so it may be a read error. V is TRBV29-1 and J is TRBJ1-2; possible D gene TRBD1, 5 bases. V gave up 7 bases and J gave up 8 bases, with 14 bases separating them. This CDR3 has 11 amino acids. Germline V CDR1 and CDR2: SQVTM, ANQGSEA. The CDR3 loop is CSGDRGLGYTF. The CDR3 bases are TGCAGCGGTGATCGGGGGTTGGGCTACACCTTC. The complete variable domain, with remaining parts taken from reference TRBV29-1 and TRBJ1-2, reads SAVISQKPSRDICQRGTSLTIQCQVDSQVTMMFWYRQQPGQSLTLIATANQGSEATYESGFVIDKFPISRPNLTFSTLTVSNMSPEDSSIYLCSGDRGLGYTFGSGTRLTVV.

V is TRBV29-1 and J is TRBJ2-1; TRBD2 aligns across 8 bases. Germline CDR1 reads SQVTM; CDR2 reads ANQGSEA. The CDR3 length is 13 residues. The V segment lost 6 bases and the J segment 9 bases; nucleotides outside the gene matches: 10. In DNA form, the CDR3 reads TGCAGCGTCCCAGCGGGAGTGTCTGCTGAGCAGTTCTTC. This gives the protein CSVPAGVSAEQFF.

The V and J genes are TRBV20-1 and TRBJ2-3; TRBD1 matches 8 bases. The CDR3 covers 14 residues. The V gene end was trimmed by 6 bases and the J gene end by 2 bases; junction bases not matched to a gene: 7. The V gene's germline CDR1 is DFQATT and CDR2 SNEGSKA (reference sequence). DNA for the CDR3: TGCAGTGCCGCCCGACAGGGGCCCACAGATACGCAGTATTTT. It translates to CSAARQGPTDTQYF.

The V gene is TRBV2, the J gene TRBJ1-1; no clear D. The V gene lost 2 bases and the J gene lost 11 bases, with 9 bases spanning the gap. The germline gives CDR1 SNHLY, CDR2 FYNNEI. The CDR3 is 11 amino acids. DNA of the CDR3: TGTGCCAGCAGTGAATTGTTTGGGGCTTTCTTT. Translated: CASSELFGAFF. Together with reference TRBV2 and TRBJ1-1, the CDR3 gives the full variable domain: EPEVTQTPSHQVTQMGQEVILRCVPISNHLYFYWYRQILGQKVEFLVSFYNNEISEKSEIFDDQFSVERPDGSNFTLKIRSTKLEDSAMYFCASSELFGAFFGQGTRLTVV.

This sequence joins TRBV5-1 and TRBJ2-3; TRBD2 matches at 8 bases. CDR3 length equals 14 residues. CDR1 and CDR2 from the germline V gene are SGHRS and YFSETQ. V lost 2 bases and J lost 4; bases outside the gene matches: 3. CDR3 bases: TGCGCCAGCAGCTTCCTGCGGGAGGCAGATACGCAGTATTTT. It translates to CASSFLREADTQYF.

This clonotype was found a few times. The gene calls are TRBV20-1 and TRBJ2-5; possibly TRBD1 or TRBD2 for D (7 bases each). The CDR3 length is 15 residues. V dropped 5 bases and J dropped 5 bases, with 21 bases sitting between them. CDR1 DFQATT and CDR2 SNEGSKA come from the germline V gene (reference sequence). The CDR3 nucleotides read TGCAGTGCTCGCCGCCCTGGGAGGGGGCAGGAGACCCAGTACTTC. It translates to CSARRPGRGQETQYF.